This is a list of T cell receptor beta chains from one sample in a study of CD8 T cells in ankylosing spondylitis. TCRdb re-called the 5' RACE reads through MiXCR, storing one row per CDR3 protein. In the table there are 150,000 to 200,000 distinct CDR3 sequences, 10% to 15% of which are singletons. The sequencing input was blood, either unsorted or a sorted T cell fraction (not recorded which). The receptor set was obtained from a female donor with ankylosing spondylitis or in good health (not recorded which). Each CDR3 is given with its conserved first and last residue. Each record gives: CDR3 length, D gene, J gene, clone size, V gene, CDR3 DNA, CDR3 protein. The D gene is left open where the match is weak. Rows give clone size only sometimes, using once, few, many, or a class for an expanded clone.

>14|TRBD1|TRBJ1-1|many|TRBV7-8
TGTGCCAGCAGCTCCCCGGGACAGGGCGCTGAAGCTTTCTTT
CASSSPGQGAEAFF
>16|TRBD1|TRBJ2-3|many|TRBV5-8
TGTGCCAGCAGCTTGGTGGGGACAGGGGGCCTCTATACGCAGTATTTT
CASSLVGTGGLYTQYF
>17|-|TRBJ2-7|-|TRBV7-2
TGTGCCAGCAGCTTACCCACCTTGGGGGGCAACTCTTACGAGCAGTACTTC
CASSLPTLGGNSYEQYF
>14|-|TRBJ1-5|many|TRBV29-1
TGCAGCGTTGAATCCAGGGTCCACAATCAGCCCCAGCATTTT
CSVESRVHNQPQHF
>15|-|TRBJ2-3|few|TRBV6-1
TGTGCCAGCAGACGGGACTTCGCTAGCACAGATACGCAGTATTTT
CASRRDFASTDTQYF
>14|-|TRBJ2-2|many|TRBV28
TGTGCCAGCAGTTTATGGGGAGGCACCGGGGAGCTGTTTTTT
CASSLWGGTGELFF
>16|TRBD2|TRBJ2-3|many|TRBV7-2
TGTGCCAGCAGCTTCTCCAGCGGGAAGATCACAGATACGCAGTATTTT
CASSFSSGKITDTQYF
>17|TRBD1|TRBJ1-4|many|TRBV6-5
TGTGCCAGCAGTTACTCGACAGGGGGCCGAGGAGATGAAAAACTGTTTTTT
CASSYSTGGRGDEKLFF
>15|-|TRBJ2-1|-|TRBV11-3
TGTGCCAGCAGCTTGGGTCCAAACCCCCCTGGCGAGCAGTTCTTC
CASSLGPNPPGEQFF
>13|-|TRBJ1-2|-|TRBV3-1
TGTGCCAGCAGCCAGGAAACAGTGTATGGCTACACCTTC
CASSQETVYGYTF
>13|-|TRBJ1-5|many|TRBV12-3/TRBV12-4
TGTGCCAGCAGTCCGCGGACACTACAGCCCCAGCATTTT
CASSPRTLQPQHF
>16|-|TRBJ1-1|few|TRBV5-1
TGCGCCAGCAGCGCGGGGGACACCCGAGGTGGCACTGAAGCTTTCTTT
CASSAGDTRGGTEAFF
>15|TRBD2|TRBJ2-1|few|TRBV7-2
TGTGCCAGCAGCCCAAGCGGGAGTACCTACAATGAGCAGTTCTTC
CASSPSGSTYNEQFF